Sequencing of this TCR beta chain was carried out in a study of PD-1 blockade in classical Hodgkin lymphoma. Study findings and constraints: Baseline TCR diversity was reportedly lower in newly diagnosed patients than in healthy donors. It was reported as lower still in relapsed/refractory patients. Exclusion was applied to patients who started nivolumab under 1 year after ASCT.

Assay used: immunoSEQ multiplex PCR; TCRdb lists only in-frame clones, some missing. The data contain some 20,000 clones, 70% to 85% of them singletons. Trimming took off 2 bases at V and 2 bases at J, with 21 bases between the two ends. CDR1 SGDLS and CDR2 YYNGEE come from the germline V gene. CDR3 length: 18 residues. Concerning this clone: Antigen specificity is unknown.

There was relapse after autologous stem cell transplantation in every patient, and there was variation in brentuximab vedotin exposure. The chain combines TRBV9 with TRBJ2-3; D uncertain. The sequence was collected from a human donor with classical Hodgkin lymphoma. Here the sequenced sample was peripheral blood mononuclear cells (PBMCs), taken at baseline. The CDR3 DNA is TGTGCCAGCAGCGTGGGTCCCAGTCCCGGGCCGAACACAGATACGCAGTATTTT. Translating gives CASSVGPSPGPNTDTQYF. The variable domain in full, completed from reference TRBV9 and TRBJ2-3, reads DSGVTQTPKHLITATGQRVTLRCSPRSGDLSVYWYQQSLDQGLQFLIQYYNGEERAKGNILERFSAQQFPDLHSELNLSSLELGDSALYFCASSVGPSPGPNTDTQYFGPGTRLTVL.